The present entry profiles one T cell receptor (beta chain) with its context. Its antigen specificity is not known. Base qualities were left out, and no much larger clone turns up one base away. Library preparation used the immunoSEQ multiplex PCR assay. TCRdb mirrors the immuneACCESS table, restricted to in-frame sequences. Some clones are absent from its copies; in checked studies, under half trace to an unresolved V gene, and the reason for the others is unknown. For this sample the table gives nearly 80,000 clones, of which around 96% were detected only once. About 0.34% of the sample is taken by the ten largest. The data were obtained in a study of technical replicates of blood from a handful of donors (TCRdb year 2017). This receptor was taken from a human donor in good health. Sequencing input: T cells isolated from PBMCs.

The sequenced DNA: TGCGCCAGCAGCTTGGAACCAGGGGCCCAAGAGACCCAGTACTTC. Its translation reads: CASSLEPGAQETQYF. The sequence is built from TRBV5-1 and TRBJ2-5, with TRBD1 tentatively as D gene (6 bases match). V is reduced by 0 bases and J by 1 base, leaving a spacing of 10 bases between them. The CDR3, from cysteine to phenylalanine, totals 15 residues. Solely the CDR3 DNA is kept, with 45 bases framed from the first base. The germline V gene gives CDR1 as SGHRS and CDR2 as YFSETQ.